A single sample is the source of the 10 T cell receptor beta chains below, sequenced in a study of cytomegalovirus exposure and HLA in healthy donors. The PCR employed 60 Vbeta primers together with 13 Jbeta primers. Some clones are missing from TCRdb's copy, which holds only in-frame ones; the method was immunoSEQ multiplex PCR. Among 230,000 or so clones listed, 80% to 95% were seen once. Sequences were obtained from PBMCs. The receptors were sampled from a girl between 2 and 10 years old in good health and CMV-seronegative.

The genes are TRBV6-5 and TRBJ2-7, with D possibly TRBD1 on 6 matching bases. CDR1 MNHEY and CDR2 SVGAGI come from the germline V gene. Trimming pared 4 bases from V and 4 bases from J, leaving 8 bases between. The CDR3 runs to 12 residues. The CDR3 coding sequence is TGTGCCAGCAGTTCGACAGGTTACGAGCAGTACTTC. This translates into CASSSTGYEQYF.

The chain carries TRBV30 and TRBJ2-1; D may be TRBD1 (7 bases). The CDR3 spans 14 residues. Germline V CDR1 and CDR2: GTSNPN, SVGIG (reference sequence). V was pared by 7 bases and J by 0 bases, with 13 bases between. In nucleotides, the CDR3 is TGTGCCTTGAGGAGGGACAGCTCCTACAATGAGCAGTTCTTC. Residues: CALRRDSSYNEQFF.

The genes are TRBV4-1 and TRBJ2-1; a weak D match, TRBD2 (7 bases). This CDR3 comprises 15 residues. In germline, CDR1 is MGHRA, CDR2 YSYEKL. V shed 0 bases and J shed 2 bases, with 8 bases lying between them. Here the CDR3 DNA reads TGCGCCAGCAGCCAAGAAGGGGGGGCCTACAATGAGCAGTTCTTC. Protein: CASSQEGGAYNEQFF.

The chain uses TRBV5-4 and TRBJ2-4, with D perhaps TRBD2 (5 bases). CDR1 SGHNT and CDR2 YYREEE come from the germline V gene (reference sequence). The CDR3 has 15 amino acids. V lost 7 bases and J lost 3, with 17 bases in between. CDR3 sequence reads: CASFHEGSGKNIQYF. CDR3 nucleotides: TGTGCCAGCTTCCATGAGGGTTCAGGCAAAAACATTCAGTACTTC.

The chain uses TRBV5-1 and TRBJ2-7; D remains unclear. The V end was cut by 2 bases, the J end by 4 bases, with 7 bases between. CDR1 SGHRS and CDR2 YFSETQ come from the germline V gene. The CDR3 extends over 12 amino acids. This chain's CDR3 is CASSLEQYEQYF. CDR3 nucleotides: TGCGCCAGCAGCTTAGAACAGTACGAGCAGTACTTC. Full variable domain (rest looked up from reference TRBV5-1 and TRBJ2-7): KAGVTQTPRYLIKTRGQQVTLSCSPISGHRSVSWYQQTPGQGLQFLFEYFSETQRNKGNFPGRFSGRQFSNSRSEMNVSTLELGDSALYLCASSLEQYEQYFGPGTRLTVT.

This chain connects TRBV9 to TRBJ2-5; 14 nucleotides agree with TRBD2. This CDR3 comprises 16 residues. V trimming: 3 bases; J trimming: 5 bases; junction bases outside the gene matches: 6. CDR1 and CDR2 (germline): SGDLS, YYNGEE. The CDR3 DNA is TGTGCCAGCAGCGCGGGGGGACTAGCGGGAGTTGAGACCCAGTACTTC. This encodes CASSAGGLAGVETQYF.

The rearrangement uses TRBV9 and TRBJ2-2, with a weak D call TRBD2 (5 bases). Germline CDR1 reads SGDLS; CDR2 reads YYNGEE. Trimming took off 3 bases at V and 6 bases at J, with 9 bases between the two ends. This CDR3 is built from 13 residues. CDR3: CASSERTAGELFF. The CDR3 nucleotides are TGTGCCAGCAGCGAAAGGACTGCCGGGGAGCTGTTTTTT.

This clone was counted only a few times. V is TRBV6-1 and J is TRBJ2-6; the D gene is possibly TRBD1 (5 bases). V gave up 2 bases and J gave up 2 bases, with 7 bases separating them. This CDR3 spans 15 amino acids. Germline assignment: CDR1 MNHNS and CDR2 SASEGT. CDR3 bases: TGTGCCAGCAGTGAAACCAGGGCTGGGGCCAACGTCCTGACTTTC. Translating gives CASSETRAGANVLTF.

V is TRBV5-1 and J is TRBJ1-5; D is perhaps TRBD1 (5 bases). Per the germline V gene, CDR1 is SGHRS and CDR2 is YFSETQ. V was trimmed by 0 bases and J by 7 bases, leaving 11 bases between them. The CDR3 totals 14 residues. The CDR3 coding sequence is TGCGCCAGCAGCTTGGAACCAGGGTCCCAGCCCCAGCATTTT. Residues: CASSLEPGSQPQHF.

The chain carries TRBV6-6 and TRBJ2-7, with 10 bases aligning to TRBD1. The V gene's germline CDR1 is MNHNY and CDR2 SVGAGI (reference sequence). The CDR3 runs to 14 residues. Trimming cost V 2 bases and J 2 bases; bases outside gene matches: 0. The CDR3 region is CASSYGTGAYEQYF. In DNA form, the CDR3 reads TGTGCCAGCAGTTACGGGACAGGGGCCTACGAGCAGTACTTC.